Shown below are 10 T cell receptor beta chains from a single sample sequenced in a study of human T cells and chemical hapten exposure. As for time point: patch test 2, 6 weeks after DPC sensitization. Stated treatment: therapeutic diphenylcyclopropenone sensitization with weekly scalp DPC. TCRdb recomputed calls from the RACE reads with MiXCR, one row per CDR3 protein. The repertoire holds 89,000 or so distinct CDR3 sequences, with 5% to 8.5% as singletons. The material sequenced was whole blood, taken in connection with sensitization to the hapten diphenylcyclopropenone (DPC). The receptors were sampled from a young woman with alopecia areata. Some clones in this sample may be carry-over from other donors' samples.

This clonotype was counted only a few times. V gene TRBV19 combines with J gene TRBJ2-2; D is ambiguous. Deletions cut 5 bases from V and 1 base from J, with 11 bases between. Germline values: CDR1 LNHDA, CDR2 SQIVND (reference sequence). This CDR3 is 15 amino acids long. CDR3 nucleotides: TGTGCCAGTAGTGGGGTCCAAGGGAACACCGGGGAGCTGTTTTTT. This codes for CASSGVQGNTGELFF.

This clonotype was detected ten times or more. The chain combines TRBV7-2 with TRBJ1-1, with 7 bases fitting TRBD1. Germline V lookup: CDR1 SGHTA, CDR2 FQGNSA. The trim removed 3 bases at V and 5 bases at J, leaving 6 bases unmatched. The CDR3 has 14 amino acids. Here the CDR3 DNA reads TGTGCCAGCAGCTTCCGGGACAGAGAAACTGAAGCTTTCTTT. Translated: CASSFRDRETEAFF.

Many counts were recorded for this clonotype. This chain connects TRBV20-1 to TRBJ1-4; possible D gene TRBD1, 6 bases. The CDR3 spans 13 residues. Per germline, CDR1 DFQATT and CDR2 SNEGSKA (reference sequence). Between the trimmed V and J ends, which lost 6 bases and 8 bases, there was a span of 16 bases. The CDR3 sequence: CSAQGRTSEKLFF. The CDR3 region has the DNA TGCAGTGCCCAGGGGAGGACTAGCGAAAAACTGTTTTTT.

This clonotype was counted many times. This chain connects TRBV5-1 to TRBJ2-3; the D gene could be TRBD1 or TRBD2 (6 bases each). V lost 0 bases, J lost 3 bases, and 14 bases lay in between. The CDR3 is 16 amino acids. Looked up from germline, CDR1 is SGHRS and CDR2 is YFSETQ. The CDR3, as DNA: TGCGCCAGCAGCTTGGGAGGGGGGCCGGGGACAGATACGCAGTATTTT. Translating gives CASSLGGGPGTDTQYF.

CDR3: CASSPGQGGTEAFF. CDR3 nucleotide sequence: TGTGCCAGCTCACCGGGGCAGGGAGGTACTGAAGCTTTCTTT. V usage is TRBV18 and J usage is TRBJ1-1; the D gene is possibly TRBD1 (5 bases). Germline loops: CDR1 KGHSH, CDR2 LQKENI. This CDR3 spans 14 amino acids. V gave up 3 bases and J gave up 5 bases, with 13 bases separating them.

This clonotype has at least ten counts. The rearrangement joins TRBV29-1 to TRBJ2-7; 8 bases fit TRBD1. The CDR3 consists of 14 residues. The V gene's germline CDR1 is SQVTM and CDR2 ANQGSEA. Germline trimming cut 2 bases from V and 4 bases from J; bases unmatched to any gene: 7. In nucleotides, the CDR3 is TGCAGCGTTGAATTCTCAGGGGGCGGATACGAGCAGTACTTC. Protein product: CSVEFSGGGYEQYF.

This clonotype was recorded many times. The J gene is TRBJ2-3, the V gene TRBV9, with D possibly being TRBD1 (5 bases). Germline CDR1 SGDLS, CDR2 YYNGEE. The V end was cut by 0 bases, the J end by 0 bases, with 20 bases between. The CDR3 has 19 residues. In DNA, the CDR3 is TGTGCCAGCAGCGTAGCTGTATTGGTGGCAGGACATAGCACAGATACGCAGTATTTT. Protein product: CASSVAVLVAGHSTDTQYF.

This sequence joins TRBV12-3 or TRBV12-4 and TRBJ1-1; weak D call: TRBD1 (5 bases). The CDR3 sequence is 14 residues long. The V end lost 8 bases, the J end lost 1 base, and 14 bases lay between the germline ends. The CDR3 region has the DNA TGTGCCAGCCTCAAACTACAGGCGAACACTGAAGCTTTCTTT. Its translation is CASLKLQANTEAFF.

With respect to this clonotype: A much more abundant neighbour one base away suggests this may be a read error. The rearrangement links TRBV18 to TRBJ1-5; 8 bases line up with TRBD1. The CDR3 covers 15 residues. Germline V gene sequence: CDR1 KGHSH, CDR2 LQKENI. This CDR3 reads CASSPVTGGSQPRHF. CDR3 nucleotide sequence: TGTGCCAGCTCACCAGTTACAGGGGGATCTCAGCCCCGGCATTTT.

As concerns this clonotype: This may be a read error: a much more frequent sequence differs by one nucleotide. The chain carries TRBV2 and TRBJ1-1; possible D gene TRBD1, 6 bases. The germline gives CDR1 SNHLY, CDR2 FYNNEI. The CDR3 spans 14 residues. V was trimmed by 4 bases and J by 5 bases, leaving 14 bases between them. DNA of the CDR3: TGTGCCAGCAGTGGAACAGGGTTAAAGACTGAAGCTTTCTTT. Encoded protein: CASSGTGLKTEAFF.